These T cell receptor beta chains were read from a single sample in a study of cytomegalovirus exposure and HLA in healthy donors. Libraries were prepared by immunoSEQ multiplex PCR; TCRdb keeps only in-frame clonotypes and omits some of them. The data hold about 140,000 clones, with about 76% observed a single time. Material for sequencing was PBMCs. Receptor source: a woman aged 35 to 49 in good health and CMV-seronegative. CDR3s include the opening cysteine and the closing phenylalanine or tryptophan. D genes are given only for firm matches. Not all rows give a size; the values are once, few, many and, for expanded clones, a class.

TRBD2	TRBV7-2	.	TRBJ2-5	TGTGCCAGCAGCCCGCCCGCGGGGGGTCGGGAGACCCAGTACTTC	CASSPPAGGRETQYF
TRBD1	TRBV5-4	.	TRBJ1-1	TGTGCCAGCAGCCCTGACAGGGGGAACACTGAAGCTTTCTTT	CASSPDRGNTEAFF
.	TRBV6-6	.	TRBJ1-4	TGTGCCAGCAGTCAGGCGGGGCAGGCTAATGAAAAACTGTTTTTT	CASSQAGQANEKLFF
.	TRBV29-1	.	TRBJ2-1	TGCAGCGTTGGAGGCGGCCAGGGGCAGTACAATGAGCAGTTCTTC	CSVGGGQGQYNEQFF
TRBD1	TRBV28	.	TRBJ2-7	TGTGCCAGCAGTTTAGCTGGGACAGGTTCGCCCGAGCAGTACTTC	CASSLAGTGSPEQYF
.	TRBV6-1	.	TRBJ1-1	TGTGCCAGCAGACAACAGGGGAACACTGAAGCTTTCTTT	CASRQQGNTEAFF
TRBD1	TRBV10-1	.	TRBJ2-5	TGCGCCAGCAGAGGGACAGGGGATGGGGCAGAGACCCGGTACTTC	CASRGTGDGAETRYF
TRBD1	TRBV23-1	.	TRBJ2-1	TGCGCCAGCAGCCCGGACAGGGACAGCTACAATGAGCAGTTCTTC	CASSPDRDSYNEQFF
TRBD2	TRBV10-3	.	TRBJ2-3	TGTGCCATCAGTGGATGGGGACTAGCGGGGGGCACAGATACGCAGTATTTT	CAISGWGLAGGTDTQYF
.	TRBV2	.	TRBJ1-3	TGTGCCAGCAACCCCATAACTAACTCTGGAAACACCATATATTTT	CASNPITNSGNTIYF
.	TRBV18	.	TRBJ1-2	TGTGCCAGCTCACCACCGCGGGAGGGACTCTATGGCTACACCTTC	CASSPPREGLYGYTF
TRBD1	TRBV27	.	TRBJ1-1	TGTGCCAGCAGTCCAGTCGGACAGGGGGGGAGGTACACTGAAGCTTTCTTT	CASSPVGQGGRYTEAFF
.	TRBV20-1	.	TRBJ2-7	TGCAGTGCTAGGGACAGCTACGAGCAGTACTTC	CSARDSYEQYF
.	TRBV2	.	TRBJ1-6	TGTGCCAGCGTGAGGCAGGGGAATTCACCCCTCCACTTT	CASVRQGNSPLHF
TRBD1	TRBV18	.	TRBJ2-3	TGTGCCAGCTCACCTCCCCAGACAGGGGCGGATGGCACAGATACGCAGTATTTT	CASSPPQTGADGTDTQYF
TRBD1	TRBV6-5	.	TRBJ2-3	TGTGCCAGCAGTGCCGGGACAGCCGGCACAGATACGCAGTATTTT	CASSAGTAGTDTQYF
.	TRBV7-2	.	TRBJ1-5	TGTGCCAGCAGCTTAGGCCAGGGACAGCCCCAGCATTTT	CASSLGQGQPQHF
.	TRBV18	once	TRBJ1-2	TGTGCCAGCTCACCAATCGGACAGAGCTATGGCTACACCTTC	CASSPIGQSYGYTF
TRBD1	TRBV15	.	TRBJ2-7	TGTGCCACCAGCAGAGATCCAGGGGGCCGCTACGAGCAGTACTTC	CATSRDPGGRYEQYF
TRBD2	TRBV7-8	.	TRBJ2-7	TGTGCCAGCAGCGCCGGACCGGGACTAGCGGGCTACGAGCAGTACTTC	CASSAGPGLAGYEQYF
TRBD1	TRBV2	.	TRBJ1-5	TGTGCCAGCCGACAGGGCGGTCAGCCCCAGCATTTT	CASRQGGQPQHF
.	TRBV6-1	.	TRBJ1-5	TGTGCCAGCAGAATGTCCTTGCGGGATCAGCCCCAGCATTTT	CASRMSLRDQPQHF
TRBD1	TRBV13	.	TRBJ2-3	TGTGCCAGCAGCGTCACCGGGACAGGGTCTCCAGATACGCAGTATTTT	CASSVTGTGSPDTQYF
.	TRBV5-6	.	TRBJ2-7	TGTGCCAGCAGCTTGGGACAGATCTCCTACGAGCAGTACTTC	CASSLGQISYEQYF
.	TRBV15	.	TRBJ1-5	TGTGCCACCAGCAGAGATCGGGGGGTTGGAGGCAATCAGCCCCAGCATTTT	CATSRDRGVGGNQPQHF
.	TRBV5-4	few	TRBJ1-4	TGTGCCAGCAGCCCGGGGGGGGGAGAGGAAAAACTGTTTTTT	CASSPGGGEEKLFF
TRBD2	TRBV29-1	few	TRBJ2-7	TGCAGCGCTCAGAGCGGGGAAACCTACGAGCAGTACTTC	CSAQSGETYEQYF
TRBD1	TRBV6-1	.	TRBJ1-1	TGTGCCAGCAGTGGCCCGGACAGGGGAGAAACTGAAGCTTTCTTT	CASSGPDRGETEAFF
.	TRBV15	.	TRBJ1-5	TGTGCCACCAGCAGACCGGATCAGCCCCAGCATTTT	CATSRPDQPQHF
.	TRBV13	few	TRBJ2-3	TGTGCCAGCAGCTCCCGGGGGGCCTGGATCACAGATACGCAGTATTTT	CASSSRGAWITDTQYF
.	TRBV12-2	.	TRBJ2-7	TGTGCAAGTCGCTTAACGACAGACTCTTCCTACGAGCAGTACTTC	CASRLTTDSSYEQYF
.	TRBV4-1	.	TRBJ1-5	TGCGCCAGCAGCCAAGAGGGAGGGTCGACTTATCAGCCCCAGCATTTT	CASSQEGGSTYQPQHF
.	TRBV5-5	.	TRBJ1-1	TGTGCCAGCAGCCGGACAGAAAACACTGAAGCTTTCTTT	CASSRTENTEAFF
TRBD2	TRBV27	.	TRBJ2-5	TGTGCCAGACCAACAAATCCCAAACCGGGGACTAGCGGGGAGAATTACCGAGAGACCCAGTACTTC	CARPTNPKPGTSGENYRETQYF
.	TRBV6-5	.	TRBJ1-2	TGTGCCAGCAGTTACTCGGGGGGAGAGGGCTACACCTTC	CASSYSGGEGYTF
.	TRBV6-5	.	TRBJ1-1	TGTGCCAGCAACCCTGCTCGAGAGAACACTGAAGCTTTCTTT	CASNPARENTEAFF
.	TRBV7-2	.	TRBJ1-2	TGTGCCAGCAGCACAACTAACTATGGCTACACCTTC	CASSTTNYGYTF
.	TRBV30	.	TRBJ1-6	TGTGCCTTAGCACAGGGCTGGAATTCACCCCTCCACTTT	CALAQGWNSPLHF
.	TRBV27	few	TRBJ2-2	TGTGCCAGCTCGACAATAGGTGAAAATCACAAGAACACCGGGGAGCTGTTTTTT	CASSTIGENHKNTGELFF
.	TRBV10-3	few	TRBJ1-1	TGTGCCATCAGTGAGTCTGGGCAGTTTGAAGCTTTCTTT	CAISESGQFEAFF
TRBD1	TRBV27	.	TRBJ1-2	TGTGCCAGCAGATCTACGGACAGGGCTGGAACCTATGGCTACACCTTC	CASRSTDRAGTYGYTF
.	TRBV6-6	.	TRBJ1-2	TGTGCCAGCAGTACCGACGGAGCTAACTATGGCTACACCTTC	CASSTDGANYGYTF
TRBD1	TRBV2	once	TRBJ2-7	TGTGCCAGCAGACGGACAGGGGGCGTTGGTTTTTTTGAGCAGTACTTC	CASRRTGGVGFFEQYF
.	TRBV6-1	.	TRBJ2-3	TGTGCCAGCAGTGCAGACAGATTTCCTAGCACAGATACGCAGTATTTT	CASSADRFPSTDTQYF
TRBD2	TRBV6-5	.	TRBJ2-1	TGTGCCAGCAGTTACGAGGCTAGCGGAACTTTCAATGAGCAGTTCTTC	CASSYEASGTFNEQFF
TRBD1	TRBV28	.	TRBJ2-5	TGTGCCAGCAGGAAGACAGGGGGCGACTATGAGACCCAGTACTTC	CASRKTGGDYETQYF
.	TRBV28	.	TRBJ1-5	TGTGCCAGCAGTTCCACAAATCAGCCCCAGCATTTT	CASSSTNQPQHF
TRBD2	TRBV4-3	once	TRBJ2-1	TGCGCCAGCAGCCAAGATTTGGGTCTAGCGGGTTTCTACAATGAGCAGTTCTTC	CASSQDLGLAGFYNEQFF
.	TRBV29-1	once	TRBJ2-7	TGCAGCGTCGGGACTTCTTACTACGAGCAGTACTTC	CSVGTSYYEQYF
TRBD1	TRBV10-3	.	TRBJ1-4	TGTGCCATCAGTGCACGACCAACAGGGGCAACTAATGAAAAACTGTTTTTT	CAISARPTGATNEKLFF
TRBD2	TRBV7-8	.	TRBJ2-3	TGTGCCAGCCCCCGCGGGGGGGCCGGAGATACGCAGTATTTT	CASPRGGAGDTQYF
.	TRBV10-1	.	TRBJ1-1	TGCGCCAGCAGTGAGTCACTAGGATACACTGAAGCTTTCTTT	CASSESLGYTEAFF
TRBD1	TRBV5-1	few	TRBJ1-2	TGCGCCAGCAGCTCGGGACAGAACTATGGCTACACCTTC	CASSSGQNYGYTF
.	TRBV19	.	TRBJ2-7	TGTGCCAGTAGTACGGACAGGGAGGGCGAGCAGTACTTC	CASSTDREGEQYF
TRBD1	TRBV12-5	.	TRBJ1-6	TGTGCTAGTGGTCGGACAGGGGCTGGTAATTCACCCCTCCACTTT	CASGRTGAGNSPLHF
TRBD1	TRBV10-2	few	TRBJ1-2	TGCGCCAGCACCAATACCATGACAGGGGACTATGGCTACACCTTC	CASTNTMTGDYGYTF
TRBD1	TRBV28	.	TRBJ2-4	TGTGCCAGCAGCCCGGTAGGACAGGGGGTTGCCAAAAACATTCAGTACTTC	CASSPVGQGVAKNIQYF
.	TRBV19	.	TRBJ2-3	TGTGCCAGTAGTAGCGGTACGCAGTATTTT	CASSSGTQYF
.	TRBV25-1	.	TRBJ1-1	TGTGCCAGCAGTGAGGGGGCGGGCACGAACACTGAAGCTTTCTTT	CASSEGAGTNTEAFF
.	TRBV11-2	.	TRBJ2-7	TGTGCCAGCAGCTTAGTTGCGGGACCCTACGAGCAGTACTTC	CASSLVAGPYEQYF